The T cell receptor (beta chain) described here comes from a study of blood T cell repertoires in COVID-19. In the study overall: The United States, Italy and Spain were the sources of the acute and convalescent COVID-19 samples.

The V end was cut by 1 base, the J end by 10 bases, with 10 bases between. Germline V gives CDR1 LGHDT, CDR2 YNNKEL (reference sequence). The CDR3 is 12 amino acids. The sample holds a few counts of this clone. Methods used by the authors: Quantification of nucleated cells was approximated via reference gene primer amplification. Here immunoSEQ multiplex PCR was the method, and the copy in TCRdb shows in-frame clones only, minus some. The DNA was the basis for D and trimming; V, J and clone size are from that table. This table has about 100,000 clones, roughly 81% appearing once. The chain links TRBV3-1 (or the pseudogene TRBV3-2) to TRBJ1-1; a possible D gene is TRBD1 (5 bases). The origin of this receptor is a man older than 75 with COVID-19, enrolled during active disease. Sequences were obtained from peripheral blood. In nucleotides, the CDR3 is TGTGCCAGCAGCCAAGTAAGGGGTTTAGCTTTCTTT. Protein product: CASSQVRGLAFF.